This T cell receptor beta chain was documented in a study of blood T cell repertoires in COVID-19. TCRdb's table, derived via immunoSEQ multiplex PCR, lists solely in-frame clones and lacks some. The sample has around 100,000 clones, approximately 86% seen once; the top ten hold about 1.8%. The trim removed 0 bases at V and 5 bases at J, leaving 3 bases unmatched. Looked up from germline, CDR1 is PRHDT and CDR2 is FYEKMQ (reference sequence). The CDR3 runs 14 residues. The gene calls are TRBV13 and TRBJ1-1; 7 bases align to TRBD1. The sample taken for sequencing was peripheral blood. The sequence derives from a man older than 75 with acute or convalescent COVID-19. The CDR3 nucleotides read TGTGCCAGCAGCTTAGGAAGGGGGCATACTGAAGCTTTCTTT. Its translation: CASSLGRGHTEAFF.